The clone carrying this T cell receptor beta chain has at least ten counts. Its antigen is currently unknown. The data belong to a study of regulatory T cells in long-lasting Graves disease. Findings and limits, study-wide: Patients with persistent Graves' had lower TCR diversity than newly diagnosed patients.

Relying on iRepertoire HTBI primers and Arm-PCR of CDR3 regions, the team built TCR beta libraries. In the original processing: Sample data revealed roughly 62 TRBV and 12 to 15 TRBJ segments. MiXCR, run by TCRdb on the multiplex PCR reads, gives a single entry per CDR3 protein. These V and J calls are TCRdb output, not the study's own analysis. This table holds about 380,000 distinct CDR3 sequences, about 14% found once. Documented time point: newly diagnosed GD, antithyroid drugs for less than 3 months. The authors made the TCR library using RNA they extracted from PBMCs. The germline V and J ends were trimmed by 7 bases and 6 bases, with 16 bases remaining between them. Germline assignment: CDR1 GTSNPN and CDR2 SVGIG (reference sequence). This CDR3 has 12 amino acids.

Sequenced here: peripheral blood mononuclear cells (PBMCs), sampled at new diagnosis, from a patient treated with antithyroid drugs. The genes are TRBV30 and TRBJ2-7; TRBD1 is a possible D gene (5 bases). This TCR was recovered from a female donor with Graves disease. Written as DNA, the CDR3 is TGTGCCTTGACAGAGACATCTTCCGAGCAGTACTTC. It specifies CALTETSSEQYF.